This TCR beta chain was documented in a study of blood T cells in healthy people across ages. Primers used in a second PCR of roughly 6 to 12 cycles were a sample-barcoded 5' primer and a J-beta primer mix. TCRdb fed the 5' RACE reads into MiXCR, producing one record per CDR3 protein. Here the sample spans 550,000 to 650,000 distinct CDR3 sequences, about 26% being singletons. CDR1 is DFQATT and CDR2 is SNEGSKA in the germline V gene (reference sequence). The CDR3 is 14 residues long. Trimming left V 2 bases short and J 4 bases short, with 14 bases between. This same sample was also taken into another study, of T cells of mothers and their children.

The genes are TRBV20-1 and TRBJ1-1; D is unresolved. The sequencing sample was made of blood. This receptor was obtained from a boy aged 2 to 10 in good health. The CDR3 here is CSARKPRAGTEAFF. In DNA form, the CDR3 reads TGCAGTGCTAGAAAGCCACGAGCAGGCACTGAAGCTTTCTTT.